This section outlines one T cell receptor beta chain sequence together with its context. Its antigen is unidentified. Sequencing was performed with immunoSEQ multiplex PCR; in TCRdb, only in-frame clones are kept and a portion is missing. Here the sample spans about 180,000 clones, 88% being singletons. The record originates from a study of T cell responses to AZD1222 COVID-19 vaccine. Study findings and constraints: Targets within unmutated variant regions were reportedly found for nearly half of spike-specific TCRs. An increase in Spike-specific TCR breadth and depth was observed after two AZD1222 doses. White British ancestry dominated among donors, who included more females, and clonal diversity was possibly underestimated. None of the repertoires were sampled until the peak T cell response had passed.

Losses at the gene ends were 3 bases for V and 5 bases for J; bases not matched to a gene: 3. Germline-derived CDR1 and CDR2 are SGHKS and YYEKEE (reference sequence). This CDR3 contains 14 residues. The receptor's source is an adult who received the AZD1222 COVID-19 vaccine. The rearrangement uses TRBV5-5 and TRBJ2-7; TRBD1 matches 12 bases. The source material was peripheral blood, sampled 28 days after the second AZD1222 dose. The CDR3 DNA reads TGTGCCAGCAGCTACCGGGACAGGGGGCACGAGCAGTACTTC. This sequence encodes CASSYRDRGHEQYF.